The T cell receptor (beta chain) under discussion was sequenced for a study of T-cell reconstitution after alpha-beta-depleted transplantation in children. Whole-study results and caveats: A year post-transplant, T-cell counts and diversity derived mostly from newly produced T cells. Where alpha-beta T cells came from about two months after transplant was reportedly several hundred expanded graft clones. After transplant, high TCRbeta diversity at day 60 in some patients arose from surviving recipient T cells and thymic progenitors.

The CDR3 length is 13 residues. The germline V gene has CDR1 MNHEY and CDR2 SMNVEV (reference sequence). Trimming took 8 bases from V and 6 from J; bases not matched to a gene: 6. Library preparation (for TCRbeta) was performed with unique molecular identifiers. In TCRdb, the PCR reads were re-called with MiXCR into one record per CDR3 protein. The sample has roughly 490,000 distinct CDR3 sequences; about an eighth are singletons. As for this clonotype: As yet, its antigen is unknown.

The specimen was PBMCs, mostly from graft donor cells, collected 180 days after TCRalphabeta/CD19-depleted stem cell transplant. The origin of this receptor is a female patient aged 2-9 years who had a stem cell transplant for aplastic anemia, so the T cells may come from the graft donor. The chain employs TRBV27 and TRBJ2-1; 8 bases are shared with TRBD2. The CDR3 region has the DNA TGTGCCAGCTGTATAGCGGGAAGCAATGAGCAGTTCTTC. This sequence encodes CASCIAGSNEQFF.